This T cell receptor beta chain was recorded in a study of PD-1 blockade in classical Hodgkin lymphoma. Study conclusions and caveats: Complete responders had baseline diversity similar to newly diagnosed patients. In newly diagnosed patients, baseline TCR diversity was reportedly below that of healthy donors. Exclusion covered patients beginning nivolumab under 1 year post-ASCT.

Time point of the sample: cycle 4 day 1 (C4D1), after 5 to 7 weeks of nivolumab. Every patient relapsed after autologous stem cell transplantation, and brentuximab vedotin exposure varied. Thawed PBMCs were the source of CD4+ T cells, purified by magnetic negative selection. Germline CDR1 reads SGHRS; CDR2 reads YFSETQ. The V gene end was trimmed by 7 bases and the J gene end by 1 base; junction bases not matched to a gene: 6. The length of the CDR3 is 14 residues. For this clone: What it binds is unknown.

The table came from immunoSEQ multiplex PCR; TCRdb's copy has only in-frame clones and leaves some out. The data show fewer than 35,000 clones, around 87% seen once. Sequencing used CD4+ T cells from blood, obtained before the fourth cycle of nivolumab. The chain links TRBV5-1 to TRBJ2-5; 8 bases agree with TRBD2. This receptor was identified in a human donor with classical Hodgkin lymphoma. The CDR3 DNA reads TGCGCCAGCCAGCCTAGCGGGTTCCAAGAGACCCAGTACTTC. Protein product: CASQPSGFQETQYF.